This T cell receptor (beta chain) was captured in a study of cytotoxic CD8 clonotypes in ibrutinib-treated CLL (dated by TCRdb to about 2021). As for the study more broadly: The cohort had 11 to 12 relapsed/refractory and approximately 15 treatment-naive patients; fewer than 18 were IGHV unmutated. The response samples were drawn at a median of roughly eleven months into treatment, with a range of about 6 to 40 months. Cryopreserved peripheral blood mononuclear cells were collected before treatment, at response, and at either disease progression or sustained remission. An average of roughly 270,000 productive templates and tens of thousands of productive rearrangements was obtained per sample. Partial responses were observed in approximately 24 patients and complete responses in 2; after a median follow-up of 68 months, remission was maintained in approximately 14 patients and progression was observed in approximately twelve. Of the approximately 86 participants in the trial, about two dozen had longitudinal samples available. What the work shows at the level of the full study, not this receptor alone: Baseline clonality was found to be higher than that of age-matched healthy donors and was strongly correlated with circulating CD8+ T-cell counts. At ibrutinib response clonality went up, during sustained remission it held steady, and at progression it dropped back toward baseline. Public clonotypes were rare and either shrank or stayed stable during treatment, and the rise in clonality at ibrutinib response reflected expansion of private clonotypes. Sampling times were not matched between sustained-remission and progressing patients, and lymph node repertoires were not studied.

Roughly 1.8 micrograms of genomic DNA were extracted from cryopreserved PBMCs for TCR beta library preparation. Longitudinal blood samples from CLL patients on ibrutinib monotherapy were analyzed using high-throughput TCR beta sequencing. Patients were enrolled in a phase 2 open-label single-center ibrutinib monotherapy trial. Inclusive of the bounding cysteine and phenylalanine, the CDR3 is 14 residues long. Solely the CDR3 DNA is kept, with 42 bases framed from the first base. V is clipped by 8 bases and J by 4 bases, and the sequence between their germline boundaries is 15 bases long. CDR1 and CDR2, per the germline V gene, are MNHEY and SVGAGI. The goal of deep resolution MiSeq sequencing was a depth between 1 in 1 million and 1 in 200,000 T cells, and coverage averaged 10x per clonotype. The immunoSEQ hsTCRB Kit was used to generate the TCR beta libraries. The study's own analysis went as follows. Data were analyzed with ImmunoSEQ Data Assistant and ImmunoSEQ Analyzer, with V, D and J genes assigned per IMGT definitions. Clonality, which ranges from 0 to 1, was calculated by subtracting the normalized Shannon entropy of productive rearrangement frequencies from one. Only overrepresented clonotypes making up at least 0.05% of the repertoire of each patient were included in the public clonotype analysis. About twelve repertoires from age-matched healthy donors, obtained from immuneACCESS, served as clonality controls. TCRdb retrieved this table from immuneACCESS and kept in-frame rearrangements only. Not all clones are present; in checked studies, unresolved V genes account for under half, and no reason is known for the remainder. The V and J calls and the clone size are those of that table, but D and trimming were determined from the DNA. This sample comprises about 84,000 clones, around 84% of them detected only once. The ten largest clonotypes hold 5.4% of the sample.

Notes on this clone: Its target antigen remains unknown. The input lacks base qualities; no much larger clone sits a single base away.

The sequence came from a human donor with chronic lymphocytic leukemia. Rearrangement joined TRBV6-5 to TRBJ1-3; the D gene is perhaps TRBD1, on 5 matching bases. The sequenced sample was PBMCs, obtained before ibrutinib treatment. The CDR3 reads CASSRGAGGNTIYF. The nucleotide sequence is TGTGCCAGCTCGAGAGGGGCGGGGGGAAACACCATATATTTT.